The clone carrying this TCR beta chain was observed many times. Using its own MiXCR run on the 5' RACE reads, TCRdb lists one record per CDR3 protein. The data contain approximately 240,000 distinct CDR3 sequences, about 11% of them singletons. This sample is drawn from a study of CD8 T cells in ankylosing spondylitis. Trimming removed 0 bases at V and 2 bases at J, with 8 bases between. The CDR3 is 14 amino acids. Germline V gives CDR1 LGHNA, CDR2 YNFKEQ. The specimen was blood, either unsorted or a sorted T cell fraction (not recorded which). This TCR was sampled from a male donor with ankylosing spondylitis or in good health (not recorded which). This rearrangement joins TRBV4-2 to TRBJ2-7; D might be TRBD2 (5 bases). The CDR3, as DNA: TGTGCCAGCAGCCAAGATAAGACTACCTACGAGCAGTACTTC. Residues: CASSQDKTTYEQYF.